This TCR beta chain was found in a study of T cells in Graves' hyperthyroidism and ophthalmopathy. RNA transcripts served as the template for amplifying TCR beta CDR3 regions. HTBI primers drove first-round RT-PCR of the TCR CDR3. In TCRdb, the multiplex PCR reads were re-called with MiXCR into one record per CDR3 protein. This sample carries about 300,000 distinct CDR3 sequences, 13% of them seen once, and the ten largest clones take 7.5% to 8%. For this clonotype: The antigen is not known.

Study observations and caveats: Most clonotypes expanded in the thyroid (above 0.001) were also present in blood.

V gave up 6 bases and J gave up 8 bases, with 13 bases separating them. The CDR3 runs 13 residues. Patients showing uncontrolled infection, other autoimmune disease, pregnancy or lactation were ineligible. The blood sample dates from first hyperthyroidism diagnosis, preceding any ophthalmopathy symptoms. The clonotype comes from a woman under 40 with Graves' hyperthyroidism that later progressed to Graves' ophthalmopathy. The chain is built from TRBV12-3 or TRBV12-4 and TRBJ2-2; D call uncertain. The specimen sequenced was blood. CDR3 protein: CASRVSYAGELFF. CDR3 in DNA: TGTGCCAGCAGAGTTAGTTATGCAGGGGAGCTGTTTTTT.